A single sample gave rise to the 23 T cell receptor beta chains below, sequenced in a study of cytomegalovirus exposure and HLA in healthy donors. The PCR had 60 Vbeta and 13 Jbeta primers. Here immunoSEQ multiplex PCR was the method, and the copy in TCRdb shows in-frame clones only, minus some. The table shows approximately 79,000 clones, with roughly 70% occurring only once. The material sequenced was PBMCs. These receptors were obtained from a middle-aged man in good health and CMV-seropositive.

The rearrangement joins TRBV9 to TRBJ2-1; 8 positions match TRBD2. This CDR3 is built from 15 residues. Germline trimming cut 6 bases from V and 0 bases from J; bases unmatched to any gene: 5. CDR1 is SGDLS, CDR2 YYNGEE, per germline. CDR3 amino acids: CASTHGGASYNEQFF. CDR3 bases: TGTGCCAGCACCCACGGGGGGGCCTCCTACAATGAGCAGTTCTTC.

This clone was recorded a few times. Other DNA sequences in this specimen translate into the identical CDR3. The chain couples TRBV5-6 to TRBJ2-5; 7 bases line up with TRBD1. The CDR3 loop spans 14 amino acids. The junction had 6 bases not matched to a gene; V was cut back by 2 bases and J by 5 bases. The germline V gene encodes CDR1 SGHDT and CDR2 YYEEEE. CDR3 sequence: CASSLGRGYETQYF. The DNA for the CDR3 is TGTGCCAGCAGCTTAGGCAGGGGGTACGAGACCCAGTACTTC.

CDR3 bases: TGTGCCAGCAGCCAAGATCCCGGGACAGGCCTTGAAGGACTGTTTTTT. The encoded protein is CASSQDPGTGLEGLFF. The chain carries TRBV4-2 and TRBJ1-4; 8 nucleotides line up with TRBD1. Germline V gene data show CDR1 as LGHNA and CDR2 as YNFKEQ. The CDR3 runs to 16 residues. V lost 0 bases and J lost 13; bases outside the gene matches: 13.

Notes on this clone: A read error may be the cause here, since a much bigger clone is one base away. The chain recombines TRBV2 with TRBJ2-3; possible D gene TRBD2, 5 bases. The CDR3 loop spans 13 amino acids. From germline, CDR1 is SNHLY and CDR2 FYNNEI. Trimming took 3 bases from V and 1 from J, leaving 5 bases between them. This chain's CDR3 is CASSEEGTDTQYF. CDR3 coding DNA: TGTGCCAGCAGTGAGGAGGGCACAGATACGCAGTATTTT.

This chain joins TRBV9 and TRBJ2-5, with D possibly being TRBD2 (5 bases). With 4 bases removed from V and 5 bases from J, the gap between germline ends came to 15 bases. There are 14 residues in the CDR3. Germline CDR1 SGDLS, CDR2 YYNGEE. DNA for the CDR3: TGTGCCAGCAGCTCGACGGCGGAGCGGGAGACCCAGTACTTC. Translating it yields CASSSTAERETQYF.

The genes are TRBV5-1 and TRBJ2-1; 11 nucleotides line up with TRBD2. The germline CDR1 and CDR2 sequences are SGHRS and YFSETQ. Losses at the gene ends were 3 bases for V and 7 bases for J; bases not matched to a gene: 6. The CDR3 length is 15 residues. This chain's CDR3 is CASSSVAGGVNEQFF. The DNA of the CDR3 is TGCGCCAGCAGCTCCGTAGCGGGAGGGGTGAATGAGCAGTTCTTC.

The chain combines TRBV19 with TRBJ2-4; TRBD1 matches at 10 bases. CDR3 length: 14 residues. The germline CDR1 and CDR2 sequences are LNHDA and SQIVND (reference sequence). Trimming took 5 bases from V and 7 from J; bases not matched to a gene: 5. CDR3 bases: TGTGCCAGTAGTCGTCCGGGACAGGGGAACATTCAGTACTTC. It is translated as CASSRPGQGNIQYF.

This rearrangement joins TRBV30 to TRBJ1-1, with D unclear. Per germline, CDR1 GTSNPN and CDR2 SVGIG (reference sequence). V lost 3 bases to trimming and J lost 3 bases, with 14 bases between them. The CDR3 consists of 14 residues. CDR3 bases: TGTGCCTGGAGCCCTAAGGGAGGGTACACTGAAGCTTTCTTT. It specifies CAWSPKGGYTEAFF. The whole variable domain, filled in from reference TRBV30 and TRBJ1-1, reads SQTIHQWPATLVQPVGSPLSLECTVEGTSNPNLYWYRQAAGRGLQLLFYSVGIGQISSEVPQNLSASRPQDRQFILSSKKLLLSDSGFYLCAWSPKGGYTEAFFGQGTRLTVV.

CDR3 sequence (DNA): TGTGCCTGGAGTGTATTGAGGAACACCGGGGAGCTGTTTTTT. Translated, it gives CAWSVLRNTGELFF. The chain carries TRBV30 and TRBJ2-2; D is undetermined. The V end lost 0 bases, the J end lost 1 base, and 6 bases lay between the germline ends. The germline CDR1 and CDR2 sequences are GTSNPN and SVGIG (reference sequence). The CDR3 sequence is 14 residues long.

V and J are TRBV2 and TRBJ2-2, with D perhaps matching TRBD1 (6 bases). CDR3 size: 13 residues. The germline gives CDR1 SNHLY, CDR2 FYNNEI. Trimming removed 1 base at V and 8 bases at J, with 8 bases between. CDR3 amino acids: CASSEEGVGELFF. The CDR3 nucleotides are TGTGCCAGCAGTGAAGAGGGGGTGGGGGAGCTGTTTTTT.

This sequence joins TRBV6-5 and TRBJ2-1; 8 bases map to TRBD1. The V segment lost 5 bases and the J segment 6 bases; nucleotides outside the gene matches: 9. The CDR3 covers 15 residues. Looked up from germline, CDR1 is MNHEY and CDR2 is SVGAGI. CDR3 in DNA: TGTGCCAGCAGTCCCGGACAGGGTCCGGGCAATGAGCAGTTCTTC. This gives the protein CASSPGQGPGNEQFF.

The chain employs TRBV5-4 and TRBJ1-5; 7 bases fit TRBD1. Trimming at V came to 4 bases and at J to 3 bases, leaving 7 bases not matched to a gene. The CDR3 is 15 amino acids. Germline V CDR1 and CDR2: SGHNT, YYREEE (reference sequence). CDR3 sequence (DNA): TGTGCCAGCAGCCTGGGAGGGGGCAACAATCAGCCCCAGCATTTT. It yields the protein CASSLGGGNNQPQHF.

This clone appeared once. The J gene is TRBJ1-2, the V gene TRBV28; possible D gene TRBD1, 6 bases. From germline, CDR1 is MDHEN and CDR2 SYDVKM. The ends were cut back, 7 bases at V and 4 bases at J, with 13 bases in the middle. This CDR3 spans 13 amino acids. CDR3 coding DNA: TGTGCCAGCAACGGGGGGCACGTCTATGGCTACACCTTC. Residues: CASNGGHVYGYTF.

The V and J genes are TRBV5-6 and TRBJ1-4, with D possibly matching TRBD1 (6 bases). The germline gives CDR1 SGHDT, CDR2 YYEEEE. The CDR3 is 16 amino acids. V lost 1 base and J lost 6, with 16 bases in between. CDR3 bases: TGTGCCAGCAGCTTGACGTCAGGGGCGAGGGATGAAAAACTGTTTTTT. Protein product: CASSLTSGARDEKLFF.

This chain joins TRBV7-2 and TRBJ2-3; D is possibly TRBD2 (6 bases). V was cut by 5 bases and J by 5 bases, with 14 bases left in between. Germline V CDR1 and CDR2: SGHTA, FQGNSA. The CDR3 spans 14 residues. CDR3 DNA sequence: TGTGCCAGCAGCGAAACGCGGGGCTTAGATACGCAGTATTTT. Its protein product is CASSETRGLDTQYF. The variable domain in full, with the rest retrieved from reference TRBV7-2 and TRBJ2-3, is GAGVSQSPSNKVTEKGKDVELRCDPISGHTALYWYRQSLGQGLEFLIYFQGNSAPDKSGLPSDRFSAERTGGSVSTLTIQRTQQEDSAVYLCASSETRGLDTQYFGPGTRLTVL.

V and J are TRBV19 and TRBJ1-5; D possibly corresponds to TRBD1 (6 bases). This CDR3 has 16 residues. Trimming shortened V by 1 base and J by 2 bases, and 12 bases separated the two germline ends. Germline lookup yields CDR1 LNHDA and CDR2 SQIVND (reference sequence). The CDR3 nucleotides are TGTGCCAGTAGTATAGGGGGCAGGGGTGGCAATCAGCCCCAGCATTTT. Its protein is CASSIGGRGGNQPQHF.

CDR3 nucleotide sequence: TGTGCCAGCAGCTACCCTAGCGGGGGGGCCCGGGAGACCCAGTACTTC. Its translation: CASSYPSGGARETQYF. The chain recombines TRBV7-2 with TRBJ2-5; 12 bases agree with TRBD2. Germline CDR1 SGHTA, CDR2 FQGNSA. The trim removed 4 bases at V and 5 bases at J, leaving 8 bases unmatched. The CDR3 runs 16 residues.

This chain connects TRBV6-5 to TRBJ1-5, with D possibly TRBD1 on 6 matching bases. The CDR3 contains 14 residues. The germline V gene has CDR1 MNHEY and CDR2 SVGAGI. Between the trimmed V and J ends, which lost 7 bases and 3 bases, there was a span of 13 bases. The CDR3 here is CASKRGGSNQPQHF. In nucleotides, the CDR3 is TGTGCCAGCAAAAGAGGGGGTTCCAATCAGCCCCAGCATTTT.

In this sample, this clone turned up a few times. The chain carries TRBV6-4 and TRBJ2-1; 9 bases line up with TRBD2. CDR1 is MRHNA, CDR2 SNTAGT, per germline. Trimming took 4 bases from V and 6 from J; bases not matched to a gene: 4. This CDR3 contains 14 residues. In nucleotides, the CDR3 is TGTGCCAGCAGTGCCGGGACTAGCAGCAATGAGCAGTTCTTC. The encoded protein is CASSAGTSSNEQFF.

The rearrangement uses TRBV28 and TRBJ2-2; TRBD2 agrees at 7 bases. With 7 bases clipped from V and 1 base from J, the junction kept 6 bases outside the gene matches. Looked up from germline, CDR1 is MDHEN and CDR2 is SYDVKM. This CDR3 contains 15 residues. The CDR3 protein is CASITPSGNTGELFF. The CDR3 DNA is TGTGCCAGCATAACCCCTAGCGGGAACACCGGGGAGCTGTTTTTT. Full variable domain (rest looked up from reference TRBV28 and TRBJ2-2): DVKVTQSSRYLVKRTGEKVFLECVQDMDHENMFWYRQDPGLGLRLIYFSYDVKMKEKGDIPEGYSVSREKKERFSLILESASTNQTSMYLCASITPSGNTGELFFGEGSRLTVL.

J is TRBJ1-5 and V is TRBV6-4; D call uncertain. The CDR3 is 14 amino acids. Trimming pared 7 bases from V and 6 bases from J, leaving 16 bases between. Germline CDR1 reads MRHNA; CDR2 reads SNTAGT. As DNA, the CDR3 is TGTGCCAGCACCCCCGGAGGATCACTTCAGCCCCAGCATTTT. Protein: CASTPGGSLQPQHF.

The chain employs TRBV6-5 and TRBJ2-5; a weak D match, TRBD1 (6 bases). The J call is in doubt because the DNA end fits TRBJ2-7 better. This CDR3 has 14 residues. Germline loops: CDR1 MNHEY, CDR2 SVGAGI. The CDR3 coding sequence is TGTGCCAGCAGTTACGCAGGGGAAGCCTACGAGCAGTACTTC. Protein: CASSYAGEAYEQYF.

The V call is TRBV7-2, the J call TRBJ2-1; 10 bases are shared with TRBD2. Per germline, CDR1 SGHTA and CDR2 FQGNSA. This CDR3 region has 16 residues. V gave up 5 bases and J gave up 3 bases; unmatched junction bases: 7. CDR3 protein: CASSLRTSGIYNEQFF. CDR3 sequence (DNA): TGTGCCAGCAGCCTAAGGACTAGCGGCATCTACAATGAGCAGTTCTTC.